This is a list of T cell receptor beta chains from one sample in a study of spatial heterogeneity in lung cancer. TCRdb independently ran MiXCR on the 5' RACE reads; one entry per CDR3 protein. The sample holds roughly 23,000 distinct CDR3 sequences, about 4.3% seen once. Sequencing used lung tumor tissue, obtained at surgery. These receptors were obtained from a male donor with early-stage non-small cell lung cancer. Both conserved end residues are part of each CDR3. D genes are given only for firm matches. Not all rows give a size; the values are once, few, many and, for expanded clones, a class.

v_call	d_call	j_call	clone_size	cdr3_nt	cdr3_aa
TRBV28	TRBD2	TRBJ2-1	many	TGTGCCAGCAGTTTAATCGGGACTAGCGGGACCCCACGGGGTGAGCAGTTCTTC	CASSLIGTSGTPRGEQFF
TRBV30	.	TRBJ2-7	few	TGTGCCTGGAGTGTATTCGGCGGGGGCCGGTACGAGCAGTACTTC	CAWSVFGGGRYEQYF
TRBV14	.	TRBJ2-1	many	TGTGCCAGCAGCCATCTTCGGGAGTTTGGTGAGCAGTTCTTC	CASSHLREFGEQFF
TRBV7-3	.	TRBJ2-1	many	TGTGCCAGCAGCTTCCTTGGGGCGCTGGGGAATGAGCAGTTCTTC	CASSFLGALGNEQFF
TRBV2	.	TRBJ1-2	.	TGTGCCAGCAGTTGGACATACGGCTACACCTTC	CASSWTYGYTF
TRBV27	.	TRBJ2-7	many	TGTGCCAGCAACCGGCGGGGGCTGACCTACGAGCAGTACTTC	CASNRRGLTYEQYF
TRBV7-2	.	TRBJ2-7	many	TGTGCCAGCAGCCCAAACAGGGCCGGCGAGCAGTACTTC	CASSPNRAGEQYF
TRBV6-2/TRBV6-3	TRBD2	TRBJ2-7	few	TGTGCCAGCAGTTCGCCGGGACTAGCGGATACGACGCAGTACTTC	CASSSPGLADTTQYF
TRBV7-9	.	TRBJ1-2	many	TGTGCCAGCAGCCCTAGCTCGGACAGCCGAGGCTACACCTTC	CASSPSSDSRGYTF
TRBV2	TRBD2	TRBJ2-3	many	TGTGCCAGCAGTCAGACTCTAGGACTAGCGGGAGATACGCAGTATTTT	CASSQTLGLAGDTQYF
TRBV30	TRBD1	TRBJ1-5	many	TGTGCCTGGGGACAGGGCAATCAGCCCCAGCATTTT	CAWGQGNQPQHF
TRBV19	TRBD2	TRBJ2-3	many	TGTGCCAGTAGTATCCTAGCGGGGCGCACAGATACGCAGTATTTT	CASSILAGRTDTQYF
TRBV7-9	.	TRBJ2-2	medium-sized	TGTGCCAGCAGCTCGCTCCGGACAGCGAACACCGGGGAGCTGTTTTTT	CASSSLRTANTGELFF
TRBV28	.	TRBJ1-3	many	TGTGCCAGCAGGAGCGCACAGGGCAGGTGGAACACCATATATTTT	CASRSAQGRWNTIYF
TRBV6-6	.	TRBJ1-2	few	TGTGCCAGCGTCCAACCCGGGACCGCTGCCTACACCTTC	CASVQPGTAAYTF
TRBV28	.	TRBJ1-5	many	TGTGCCAGCAGTGCAGCGGATCAGCCCCAGCATTTT	CASSAADQPQHF
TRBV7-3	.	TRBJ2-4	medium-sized	TGTGCCAGCAGCTCATCAGCGGGCAGGCTGCAGTACTTC	CASSSSAGRLQYF
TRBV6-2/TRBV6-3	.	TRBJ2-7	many	TGTGCCAGCGGCTACTACGAGCAGTACTTC	CASGYYEQYF
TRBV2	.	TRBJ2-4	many	TGTGCCAGCAGTGTCAAGGGAAGTCGAATGGAAAGTCAGTACTTC	CASSVKGSRMESQYF
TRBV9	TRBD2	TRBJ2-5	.	TGTGCCAGCAGCGCCGGACTAGCGGGGCAAGAGACCCAGTACTTC	CASSAGLAGQETQYF
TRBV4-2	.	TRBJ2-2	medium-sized	TGTGCCAGCAGCCAAGATCTGGGCTTCGGAGGGACCGGGGAGCTGTTTTTT	CASSQDLGFGGTGELFF
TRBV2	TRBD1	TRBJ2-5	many	TGTGCCAGCAGCCTACAGGGGAGTGAGACCCAGTACTTC	CASSLQGSETQYF
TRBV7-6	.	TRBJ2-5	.	TGTGCCAGCAGCTTAGAAGGTTCAGCCGGGGAGACCCAGTACTTC	CASSLEGSAGETQYF
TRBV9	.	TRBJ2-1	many	TGTGCCAGCGGGGCCTACAATGAGCAGTTCTTC	CASGAYNEQFF
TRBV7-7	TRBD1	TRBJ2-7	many	TGTGCTAGCAGCTTCGACAGGGGATACGAGCAGTACTTC	CASSFDRGYEQYF
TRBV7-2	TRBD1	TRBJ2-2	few	TGTGCCAGCAGCCCTCGCGGGACAGGGGGCAGGACCGGGGAGCTGTTTTTT	CASSPRGTGGRTGELFF
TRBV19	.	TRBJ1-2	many	TGTGCCAGTAGTATTGGGCAGATAAACTATGGCTACACCTTC	CASSIGQINYGYTF
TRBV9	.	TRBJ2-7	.	TGTGCCAGCAGCAGGAAAATGGCGGAGTCCGAGCAGTACTTC	CASSRKMAESEQYF
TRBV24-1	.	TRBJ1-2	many	TGTGCCACCAGTAGGGGGGAGACCTATGGCTACACCTTC	CATSRGETYGYTF
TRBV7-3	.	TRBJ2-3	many	TGTGCCAGCAGTACGGGCGGGCCAGATACGCAGTATTTT	CASSTGGPDTQYF
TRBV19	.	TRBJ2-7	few	TGTGCCAGTAGTTCCCTCGGTCGAACCTACGAGCAGTACTTC	CASSSLGRTYEQYF
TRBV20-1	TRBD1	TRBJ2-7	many	TGCAGTGCTAGGGGACAGGCAGGGCTAACCTACGAGCAGTACTTC	CSARGQAGLTYEQYF
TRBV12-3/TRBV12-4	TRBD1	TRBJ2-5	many	TGTGCCAGCAGCACGGGACAGGGGTGGACCCAGTACTTC	CASSTGQGWTQYF
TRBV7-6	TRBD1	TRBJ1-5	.	TGTGCCAGCAGCCAGGGGGCGGGGGAGCAGCCCCAGCATTTT	CASSQGAGEQPQHF
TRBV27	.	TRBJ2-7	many	TGTGCCAGCAGTCCAAGGATTTATTACGAGCAGTACTTC	CASSPRIYYEQYF
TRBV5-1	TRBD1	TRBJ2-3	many	TGCGCCAGCCGCACATCGGGACAGCCCTCTATTCGGGATACGCAGTATTTT	CASRTSGQPSIRDTQYF